A selection of T cell receptor beta chains follows, all from one sample in a study of cytomegalovirus exposure and HLA in healthy donors. Profiling relied on immunoSEQ multiplex PCR, and the TCRdb table lists in-frame clones only, not all of them. The sample has under 150,000 clones, 83% seen once; the top ten hold roughly 1.2%. The sample consisted of PBMCs. The source is a girl aged 2 to 10 in good health and CMV-seronegative. CDR3s include the opening cysteine and the closing phenylalanine or tryptophan. The D gene is left open where the match is weak. Rows may omit the clone size; those that give it use once, few, many or a size class.

>TRBJ2-5|-|TRBV6-5|-|14
CASSYAGSGETQYF
TGTGCCAGCAGTTACGCGGGGAGTGGTGAGACCCAGTACTTC
>TRBJ1-5|TRBD1|TRBV4-1|-|15
CASSQENRQGATQHF
TGCGCCAGCAGCCAAGAAAATCGGCAGGGGGCAACCCAGCATTTT
>TRBJ2-5|TRBD2|TRBV27|-|18
CASSSMTGKRGGRETQYF
TGTGCCAGCAGTTCCATGACCGGAAAGCGGGGGGGCCGTGAGACCCAGTACTTC
>TRBJ2-7|TRBD2|TRBV7-9|-|15
CASRETSGSYYEQYF
TGTGCCAGCAGGGAGACTAGCGGGAGCTACTACGAGCAGTACTTC
>TRBJ2-7|TRBD2|TRBV6-7|-|13
CASSWGGFHEQYF
TGTGCCAGCAGCTGGGGAGGGTTCCACGAGCAGTACTTC
>TRBJ1-2|-|TRBV6-6|-|14
CASSYRDGNYGYTF
TGTGCCAGCAGTTACCGCGACGGGAACTATGGCTACACCTTC
>TRBJ2-7|-|TRBV15|-|13
CATSRDRGYEQYF
TGTGCCACCAGCAGAGATCGAGGGTACGAGCAGTACTTC
>TRBJ2-3|TRBD2|TRBV27|-|17
CASNPARLAVSTDTQYF
TGTGCCAGCAACCCCGCCCGTCTAGCGGTCAGCACAGATACGCAGTATTTT
>TRBJ2-7|-|TRBV30|-|11
CAWSRSYEQYF
TGTGCCTGGAGTCGCTCCTACGAGCAGTACTTC
>TRBJ1-4|TRBD1|TRBV28|-|16
CASRIGQGAVGAKLFF
TGTGCCAGCAGGATAGGACAGGGGGCGGTGGGTGCAAAACTGTTTTTT
>TRBJ1-1|-|TRBV21-1|-|15
CASSRPTQMNTEAFF
TGTGCCAGCAGCAGGCCAACGCAGATGAACACTGAAGCTTTCTTT
>TRBJ1-1|-|TRBV30|-|14
CAWSGLAGDTEAFF
TGTGCCTGGAGTGGGCTAGCAGGGGACACTGAAGCTTTCTTT
>TRBJ1-1|-|TRBV6-6|-|16
CASSYLPRELDTEAFF
TGTGCCAGCAGTTACTTACCGCGGGAGTTGGACACTGAAGCTTTCTTT
>TRBJ2-7|-|TRBV7-9|-|18
CASSFLANRKLARDEQYF
TGTGCCAGCAGCTTCCTCGCCAACAGGAAACTAGCTCGTGACGAGCAGTACTTC
>TRBJ2-2|TRBD2|TRBV27|-|15
CASKLAGPNTGELFF
TGTGCCAGCAAGCTAGCGGGCCCGAACACCGGGGAGCTGTTTTTT
>TRBJ1-3|-|TRBV10-1|-|13
CASSEASGNTIYF
TGCGCCAGCAGTGAAGCCTCAGGAAACACCATATATTTT
>TRBJ2-7|TRBD2|TRBV27|-|15
CASSAGTRLPYEQYF
TGTGCCAGCAGTGCCGGGACTAGGTTACCTTACGAGCAGTACTTC
>TRBJ2-1|TRBD2|TRBV6-5|-|15
CASRKTSGGGGEQFF
TGTGCCAGCAGGAAGACTAGCGGGGGCGGCGGTGAGCAGTTCTTC
>TRBJ2-7|-|TRBV11-2|-|14
CASSLGSGRGEQYF
TGTGCCAGCAGCTTAGGGTCTGGCCGGGGGGAGCAGTACTTC
>TRBJ2-7|TRBD2|TRBV7-9|-|13
CASSLGTSGEQYF
TGTGCCAGCAGCTTAGGGACTAGCGGCGAGCAGTACTTC
>TRBJ2-7|-|TRBV15|-|16
CATSPSRFSTTYEQYF
TGTGCCACCAGCCCCTCACGTTTCTCTACCACCTACGAGCAGTACTTC
>TRBJ2-1|TRBD2|TRBV5-1|-|15
CASSLSGEMYNEQFF
TGCGCCAGCAGCTTGAGCGGGGAGATGTACAATGAGCAGTTCTTC
>TRBJ2-7|-|TRBV19|-|15
CASSIKRATFGEQYF
TGTGCCAGTAGTATAAAGCGGGCCACCTTCGGAGAGCAGTACTTC
>TRBJ2-7|-|TRBV5-5|-|14
CASSLVLGAYEQYF
TGTGCCAGCAGCTTGGTACTCGGTGCCTACGAGCAGTACTTC
>TRBJ2-1|-|TRBV27|-|15
CASSSRDTNSNEQFF
TGTGCCAGCAGTTCGAGGGATACGAACAGCAATGAGCAGTTCTTC
>TRBJ2-7|-|TRBV10-1|-|14
CASSATGHRDEQYF
TGCGCCAGCAGTGCGACAGGTCACAGGGACGAGCAGTACTTC
>TRBJ2-7|TRBD1|TRBV5-4|-|15
CASSPNLGTGYEQYF
TGTGCCAGCAGCCCCAATCTTGGGACAGGTTACGAGCAGTACTTC
>TRBJ2-1|TRBD2|TRBV6-1|-|14
CAIASGGSGYEQFF
TGTGCCATTGCTAGCGGGGGTTCCGGCTATGAGCAGTTCTTC
>TRBJ1-5|-|TRBV10-3|-|15
CAISQQDRGNQPQHF
TGTGCCATCAGTCAACAGGATAGAGGCAATCAGCCCCAGCATTTT
>TRBJ1-1|-|TRBV9|-|15
CASSASYRVDTEAFF
TGTGCCAGCAGCGCAAGTTACAGGGTCGACACTGAAGCTTTCTTT
>TRBJ1-4|-|TRBV7-9|-|14
CASSLGGDREKLFF
TGTGCCAGCAGCTTAGGGGGGGACCGGGAAAAACTGTTTTTT
>TRBJ1-1|-|TRBV5-6|-|16
CASSLSGQLMNTEAFF
TGTGCCAGCAGCTTGTCCGGACAGCTTATGAACACTGAAGCTTTCTTT
>TRBJ1-2|-|TRBV30|-|13
CAWSWRANYGYTF
TGTGCCTGGAGCTGGAGGGCTAACTATGGCTACACCTTC
>TRBJ1-3|TRBD1|TRBV14|-|14
CASSQNRGGNTIYF
TGTGCCAGCAGCCAGAACAGGGGTGGAAACACCATATATTTT
>TRBJ1-1|-|TRBV15|-|15
CATSESGGLNTEAFF
TGTGCCACCAGCGAGAGCGGGGGGCTGAACACTGAAGCTTTCTTT
>TRBJ2-7|-|TRBV4-2|-|15
CASSQGVGQPYEQYF
TGTGCCAGCAGCCAAGGTGTAGGACAGCCCTACGAGCAGTACTTC
>TRBJ2-7|TRBD1|TRBV5-1|once|14
CASSLPGQGDEQYF
TGCGCCAGCAGCTTGCCGGGACAGGGGGACGAGCAGTACTTC
>TRBJ1-2|-|TRBV28|-|14
CASRSGAWNYGYTF
TGTGCCAGCAGGTCAGGGGCGTGGAACTATGGCTACACCTTC
>TRBJ1-1|-|TRBV5-8|-|15
CASSLDGEGNTEAFF
TGTGCCAGCAGCTTGGACGGGGAAGGGAACACTGAAGCTTTCTTT
>TRBJ2-3|TRBD2|TRBV27|once|15
CASSFRTSGPDTQYF
TGTGCCAGCAGTTTTCGGACTAGCGGGCCAGATACGCAGTATTTT
>TRBJ1-2|TRBD1|TRBV5-1|-|15
CASSLASGGLYGYTF
TGCGCCAGCAGCTTGGCGTCAGGGGGACTCTATGGCTACACCTTC
>TRBJ2-2|-|TRBV25-1|once|11
CASRLSGELFF
TGTGCCAGCAGACTGTCCGGGGAGCTGTTTTTT
>TRBJ2-5|-|TRBV20-1|-|11
CSAIGQETQYF
TGCAGTGCTATCGGCCAAGAGACCCAGTACTTC
>TRBJ2-7|TRBD2|TRBV4-1|-|18
CASSQVDMGLAGGHEQYF
TGCGCCAGCAGCCAAGTGGATATGGGACTAGCGGGGGGCCACGAGCAGTACTTC
>TRBJ1-5|-|TRBV18|-|15
CASSPNGDSNQPQHF
TGTGCCAGCTCACCTAACGGGGATAGCAATCAGCCCCAGCATTTT
>TRBJ2-7|-|TRBV29-1|-|14
CSVAAQGRSYEQYF
TGCAGCGTTGCAGCGCAGGGGCGCTCCTACGAGCAGTACTTC
>TRBJ2-5|-|TRBV27|-|15
CASSLSSGAWETQYF
TGTGCCAGCAGTTTATCTTCAGGGGCCTGGGAGACCCAGTACTTC
>TRBJ2-1|-|TRBV7-2|-|15
CASSLGQGGMGEQFF
TGTGCCAGCAGCTTAGGGCAGGGTGGGATGGGTGAGCAGTTCTTC
>TRBJ1-1|-|TRBV11-2|-|16
CASSFPRSSVNTEAFF
TGTGCCAGCAGCTTCCCTCGGAGCTCAGTAAACACTGAAGCTTTCTTT
>TRBJ2-5|-|TRBV6-5|once|13
CASSSRGLDLYYF
TGTGCCAGCAGTTCAAGAGGACTGGATCTTTATTACTTC
>TRBJ2-1|TRBD1|TRBV6-1|-|16
CASSEGTDPTYNEQFF
TGTGCCAGCAGTGAGGGGACAGACCCTACCTACAATGAGCAGTTCTTC
>TRBJ2-1|TRBD2|TRBV27|-|16
CASRVAGASSYNEQFF
TGTGCCAGCAGGGTAGCGGGAGCCAGCTCCTACAATGAGCAGTTCTTC
>TRBJ2-3|-|TRBV7-2|-|14
CASSRRLSTDTQYF
TGTGCCAGCAGCCGACGACTCAGCACAGATACGCAGTATTTT
>TRBJ2-5|TRBD1|TRBV6-1|-|16
CASSEILGQGVETQYF
TGTGCCAGCAGTGAAATACTTGGGCAGGGGGTAGAGACCCAGTACTTC